The 16 T cell receptor beta chains below were found in one sample sequenced in a study of cytomegalovirus exposure and HLA in healthy donors. The PCR ran on 60 Vbeta and 13 Jbeta primers. Only in-frame clones appear in the TCRdb table, and some are missing; sequencing was by immunoSEQ multiplex PCR. The sample lists about 140,000 clones; more than 75% were seen once. Sequenced material: PBMCs. These receptors were taken from a man in his thirties or forties in good health and CMV-seronegative.

The chain uses TRBV28 and TRBJ1-5; D call uncertain. The germline V gene encodes CDR1 MDHEN and CDR2 SYDVKM. The CDR3 extends over 17 amino acids. V lost 3 bases, J lost 4 bases, and 19 bases lay in between. CDR3: CASSFVVGDPGNQPQHF. CDR3 DNA sequence: TGTGCCAGCAGTTTTGTTGTTGGAGACCCTGGGAATCAGCCCCAGCATTTT.

This chain connects TRBV6-5 to TRBJ2-5; D is undetermined. The V gene's germline CDR1 is MNHEY and CDR2 SVGAGI. This CDR3 region has 13 residues. V was pared by 0 bases and J by 2 bases, with 4 bases between. DNA of the CDR3: TGTGCCAGCAGTTACTCTCGGCAAGAGACCCAGTACTTC. Amino acid sequence: CASSYSRQETQYF.

The J gene is TRBJ2-2, the V gene TRBV6-1, with 11 nucleotides matching TRBD1. CDR3 length: 17 residues. Losses at the gene ends were 4 bases for V and 3 bases for J; bases not matched to a gene: 7. The germline CDR1 and CDR2 sequences are MNHNS and SASEGT. This CDR3 reads CASSVPDRGRYTGELFF. DNA for the CDR3: TGTGCCAGCAGTGTCCCGGACAGGGGGCGGTACACCGGGGAGCTGTTTTTT.

The rearrangement joins TRBV20-1 to TRBJ1-2, with D unclear. CDR1 and CDR2 (germline): DFQATT, SNEGSKA (reference sequence). The CDR3 loop spans 9 amino acids. V was cut by 5 bases and J by 11 bases, with 9 bases left in between. CDR3 sequence: CSAFIGYTF. The DNA for the CDR3 is TGCAGTGCTTTTATCGGGTACACCTTC.

The rearrangement joins TRBV5-6 to TRBJ2-1, with TRBD2 matching over 9 bases. CDR1 is SGHDT, CDR2 YYEEEE, per germline. The CDR3 runs to 14 residues. Trimming cost V 4 bases and J 6 bases; bases outside gene matches: 5. CDR3: CASSDGLARNEQFF. The CDR3 DNA sequence: TGTGCCAGCAGCGACGGACTAGCGCGCAATGAGCAGTTCTTC.

The chain has TRBV28 and TRBJ2-5; a weak D match, TRBD2 (6 bases). This CDR3 comprises 10 residues. Germline CDR1 and CDR2: MDHEN and SYDVKM. The CDR3 DNA follows: TGTGGGGTGGGGAGGGAGACCCAGTACTTC. It yields the protein CGVGRETQYF.

V gene TRBV10-3 combines with J gene TRBJ1-1; possible D gene TRBD1, 6 bases. From germline, CDR1 is ENHRY and CDR2 SYGVKD. This CDR3 has 13 amino acids. V shed 5 bases and J shed 2 bases, with 9 bases lying between them. CDR3 residues: CAISTQGNTEAFF. The CDR3 bases are TGTGCCATCAGTACACAGGGAAACACTGAAGCTTTCTTT.

The chain has TRBV6-5 and TRBJ2-7; 10 bases align to TRBD2. The CDR3 has 14 residues. CDR1 is MNHEY, CDR2 SVGAGI, per germline. J lost 5 bases, V lost 6 bases, and 7 bases had no gene match. DNA for the CDR3: TGTGCCAGCAGGTTAGCGGGAGGAACCCACGAGCAGTACTTC. Translation gives CASRLAGGTHEQYF.

V and J are TRBV13 and TRBJ2-1; 9 nucleotides match TRBD2. V lost 0 bases and J lost 3; bases outside the gene matches: 0. This CDR3 has 15 residues. Per the germline V gene, CDR1 is PRHDT and CDR2 is FYEKMQ (reference sequence). The CDR3, as DNA: TGTGCCAGCAGCTTAGGGACTAGCGGCTACAATGAGCAGTTCTTC. Its translation: CASSLGTSGYNEQFF.

The rearrangement links TRBV15 to TRBJ1-3, with D possibly matching TRBD1 (6 bases). The CDR3 is 14 amino acids. Trimming cost V 0 bases and J 4 bases, with 7 bases left between them. Germline V lookup: CDR1 LNHNV, CDR2 YYDKDF (reference sequence). This CDR3 reads CATSREGTGNTIYF. The CDR3 coding sequence is TGTGCCACCAGCAGAGAAGGGACAGGAAACACCATATATTTT.

The chain has TRBV5-8 and TRBJ2-3; 11 nucleotides align to TRBD1. With 5 bases clipped from V and 8 bases from J, the junction kept 13 bases outside the gene matches. The CDR3 has 16 residues. Germline V gene lookup returns CDR1 SGHTS and CDR2 YDEGEE. The CDR3 here is CASRDRGRPWRGTQYF. DNA of the CDR3: TGTGCCAGCAGGGACAGGGGGCGGCCGTGGCGTGGTACGCAGTATTTT.

The rearrangement joins TRBV7-2 to TRBJ1-5; D call uncertain. Trimming removed 3 bases at V and 0 bases at J, with 6 bases between. The CDR3 loop spans 14 amino acids. Germline values: CDR1 SGHTA, CDR2 FQGNSA. The CDR3 protein is CASSFGVSNQPQHF. DNA for the CDR3: TGTGCCAGCAGCTTCGGGGTTAGCAATCAGCCCCAGCATTTT.

V is TRBV27 and J is TRBJ1-5; maybe TRBD1 (6 bases). The germline V gene has CDR1 MNHEY and CDR2 SMNVEV (reference sequence). The germline V and J ends were trimmed by 2 bases and 5 bases, with 25 bases remaining between them. The CDR3 extends over 19 amino acids. The CDR3 here is CASSLGGPLNWGPDQPQHF. The CDR3 DNA reads TGTGCCAGCAGTTTAGGTGGGCCCTTGAACTGGGGGCCTGATCAGCCCCAGCATTTT.

The chain employs TRBV30 and TRBJ2-3; D unclear. Germline CDR1 reads GTSNPN; CDR2 reads SVGIG (reference sequence). V lost 0 bases and J lost 0, with 13 bases in between. The CDR3 totals 16 residues. CDR3 sequence (DNA): TGTGCCTGGAGTGTTGCGACTGCCCTTAGCACAGATACGCAGTATTTT. Protein sequence: CAWSVATALSTDTQYF.

This clone was observed a few times. The chain combines TRBV7-2 with TRBJ2-7, with D possibly being TRBD1 (5 bases). Looked up from germline, CDR1 is SGHTA and CDR2 is FQGNSA. With 2 bases removed from V and 5 bases from J, the gap between germline ends came to 16 bases. The CDR3 has 15 amino acids. The CDR3 region is CASSLWDPGPDEQYF. The CDR3 DNA is TGTGCCAGCAGCTTATGGGATCCAGGGCCTGACGAGCAGTACTTC.

This clone has only one observation. The chain is built from TRBV28 and TRBJ2-3; 7 bases agree with TRBD2. Germline CDR1 MDHEN, CDR2 SYDVKM. The CDR3 contains 15 residues. V shed 4 bases, J shed 4 bases, and the junction held 8 bases outside the gene matches. Written as DNA, the CDR3 is TGTGCCAGCAGTTCTCTAGCGGTGCTGGCAGATACGCAGTATTTT. Its translation is CASSSLAVLADTQYF.